The 20 T cell receptor beta chains in this list originate from one sample, sequenced in a study of cytotoxic CD8 clonotypes in ibrutinib-treated CLL. Assay: immunoSEQ multiplex PCR; the TCRdb copy retains only in-frame clones and omits some. This table holds some 140,000 clones, approximately 90% found once. Sequencing used PBMCs, obtained after 12 months of ibrutinib treatment. The receptors originated from a human donor with chronic lymphocytic leukemia.

The chain joins TRBV7-9 to TRBJ2-3; TRBD1 matches 7 bases. J lost 2 bases, V lost 5 bases, and 10 bases had no gene match. The CDR3 runs to 16 residues. CDR1 is SEHNR, CDR2 FQNEAQ, per germline (reference sequence). The CDR3 DNA reads as TGTGCCAGCAGCCCACCCGGGACAGCCGCCACAGATACGCAGTATTTT. Encoded protein: CASSPPGTAATDTQYF.

CDR3 loop: CASSLIMVDEAFF. In nucleotides, the CDR3 is TGTGCCAGCAGCTTAATAATGGTCGATGAAGCTTTCTTT. This chain connects TRBV11-2 to TRBJ1-1; D not certain. CDR1 and CDR2 (germline): SGHAT, FQNNGV. The CDR3 totals 13 residues. The V gene lost 2 bases and the J gene lost 7 bases, with 11 bases spanning the gap.

The V call is TRBV18, the J call TRBJ2-3; D remains ambiguous. The germline CDR1 and CDR2 sequences are KGHSH and LQKENI. There are 17 residues in the CDR3. The ends were cut back, 6 bases at V and 4 bases at J, with 23 bases in the middle. CDR3 DNA: TGTGCCAGCTCTTCCTTGAGGATCGAACACACTGCAGATACGCAGTATTTT. Encoded protein: CASSSLRIEHTADTQYF.

In DNA form, the CDR3 reads TGTGCCAGCACGGTAGAGGGAACCGGGGAGCTGTTTTTT. The encoded protein is CASTVEGTGELFF. The chain combines TRBV28 with TRBJ2-2, with a tentative D call TRBD2 (5 bases). CDR1 and CDR2 (germline): MDHEN, SYDVKM. The V and J ends lost 7 bases and 5 bases respectively, with 11 bases between them. There are 13 residues in the CDR3. Combining the CDR3 with reference TRBV28 and TRBJ2-2 gives the whole variable domain DVKVTQSSRYLVKRTGEKVFLECVQDMDHENMFWYRQDPGLGLRLIYFSYDVKMKEKGDIPEGYSVSREKKERFSLILESASTNQTSMYLCASTVEGTGELFFGEGSRLTVL.

The J gene is TRBJ2-5, the V gene TRBV7-6; 7 bases line up with TRBD1. This CDR3 contains 14 residues. Germline V gene data show CDR1 as SGHVS and CDR2 as FNYEAQ. Trimming took 5 bases from V and 4 from J; bases not matched to a gene: 7. This CDR3 is CASSHARQGETQYF. CDR3 coding DNA: TGTGCCAGCAGCCACGCCCGACAGGGAGAGACCCAGTACTTC. The full variable domain, rest sourced from reference TRBV7-6 and TRBJ2-5, is GAGVSQSPRYKVTKRGQDVALRCDPISGHVSLYWYRQALGQGPEFLTYFNYEAQQDKSGLPNDRFSAERPEGSISTLTIQRTEQRDSAMYRCASSHARQGETQYFGPGTRLLVL.

The chain recombines TRBV11-2 with TRBJ2-3, with D perhaps matching TRBD1 (6 bases). Trimming shortened V by 1 base and J by 6 bases, and 14 bases separated the two germline ends. The CDR3 sequence is 15 residues long. Per germline, CDR1 SGHAT and CDR2 FQNNGV. CDR3 nucleotides: TGTGCCAGCAGCTTAGCTGGGGGCGCGGCGGATACGCAGTATTTT. Translated, it gives CASSLAGGAADTQYF.

The gene calls are TRBV9 and TRBJ2-2, with TRBD2 matching 10 bases. This CDR3 comprises 16 residues. J gave up 4 bases and V 0 bases, and 3 bases lay outside the gene matches. The V gene's germline CDR1 is SGDLS and CDR2 YYNGEE. CDR3 in DNA: TGTGCCAGCAGCGTAGGACTAGCGGGCGCCACCGGGGAGCTGTTTTTT. This sequence encodes CASSVGLAGATGELFF.

The V and J genes are TRBV29-1 and TRBJ2-3; either TRBD1 or TRBD2 may supply D (5 bases each). CDR1 SQVTM and CDR2 ANQGSEA come from the germline V gene. The CDR3 length is 13 residues. The ends were cut back, 7 bases at V and 4 bases at J, with 15 bases in the middle. CDR3 sequence reads: CSGTGLYPDTQYF. The CDR3 bases are TGCAGCGGTACAGGACTTTACCCAGATACGCAGTATTTT.

This chain links TRBV29-1 with TRBJ2-7; D is unclear. The CDR3 contains 13 residues. Trimming took off 4 bases at V and 0 bases at J, with 10 bases between the two ends. Germline loops: CDR1 SQVTM, CDR2 ANQGSEA. The CDR3 here is CSVGEFSSYEQYF. The DNA of the CDR3 is TGCAGCGTTGGAGAGTTTAGCTCCTACGAGCAGTACTTC.

The chain couples TRBV15 to TRBJ2-3, with D perhaps TRBD1 (6 bases). This CDR3 contains 16 residues. Germline CDR1 and CDR2: LNHNV and YYDKDF (reference sequence). Trimming shortened V by 3 bases and J by 5 bases, and 18 bases separated the two germline ends. Here the CDR3 reads CATSSSGTPRRDTQYF. The CDR3 coding sequence is TGTGCCACCAGCAGTTCCGGGACACCAAGGAGAGATACGCAGTATTTT. Full variable domain (rest looked up from reference TRBV15 and TRBJ2-3): DAMVIQNPRYQVTQFGKPVTLSCSQTLNHNVMYWYQQKSSQAPKLLFHYYDKDFNNEADTPDNFQSRRPNTSFCFLDIRSPGLGDTAMYLCATSSSGTPRRDTQYFGPGTRLTVL.

The V call is TRBV5-1, the J call TRBJ2-1; tentative D call: TRBD2 (6 bases). The CDR3 is made up of 15 amino acids. The germline CDR1 and CDR2 sequences are SGHRS and YFSETQ. Between the trimmed V and J ends, which lost 4 bases and 2 bases, there was a span of 13 bases. This chain's CDR3 is CASSRFVAAYNEQFF. The CDR3 DNA reads as TGCGCCAGCAGCAGATTTGTAGCGGCCTACAATGAGCAGTTCTTC.

The chain combines TRBV7-8 with TRBJ2-2, with D maybe TRBD2 (6 bases). Germline CDR1 reads SGHVS; CDR2 reads FQNEAQ. V lost 5 bases, J lost 2 bases, and 9 bases lay in between. This CDR3 is 14 amino acids long. CDR3 sequence: CASSPGGNTGELFF. The DNA for the CDR3 is TGTGCCAGCAGCCCCGGGGGAAACACCGGGGAGCTGTTTTTT.

This chain's CDR3 is CASSSTTSGAKETQYF. The CDR3 DNA is TGTGCCAGCAGTTCCACGACTAGCGGGGCCAAAGAGACCCAGTACTTC. This chain uses TRBV28 with TRBJ2-5, with 11 bases aligning to TRBD2. CDR1 and CDR2 from the germline V gene are MDHEN and SYDVKM. The CDR3 has 16 residues. V was pared by 4 bases and J by 3 bases, with 7 bases of the junction left unmatched.

This rearrangement joins TRBV7-6 to TRBJ2-7, with 7 bases fitting TRBD1. V dropped 5 bases and J dropped 4; count of bases not matched to a gene: 11. Germline V gene data show CDR1 as SGHVS and CDR2 as FNYEAQ. The length of the CDR3 is 15 residues. In DNA, the CDR3 is TGTGCCAGCAGCCAACGACAGGGCCCGGGATACGAGCAGTACTTC. Its translation: CASSQRQGPGYEQYF.

The V call is TRBV28, the J call TRBJ2-7, with TRBD2 identical over 13 bases. The CDR3 contains 13 residues. Germline-derived CDR1 and CDR2 are MDHEN and SYDVKM. The trim removed 8 bases at V and 3 bases at J, leaving 1 base unmatched. The DNA of the CDR3 is TGTGCCAGCGGGACTAGCGGGAACTACGAGCAGTACTTC. Protein product: CASGTSGNYEQYF.

The genes are TRBV7-9 and TRBJ2-1, with TRBD2 identical over 7 bases. Germline V gives CDR1 SEHNR, CDR2 FQNEAQ (reference sequence). Trimming cost V 5 bases and J 0 bases; bases outside gene matches: 13. The CDR3 contains 18 residues. The CDR3 protein is CASSPLAAGDSSYNEQFF. CDR3 DNA: TGTGCCAGCAGCCCACTGGCGGCGGGGGATAGCTCCTACAATGAGCAGTTCTTC.

The V gene is TRBV5-1, the J gene TRBJ1-1; D is undetermined. Between the trimmed V and J ends, which lost 7 bases and 0 bases, there was a span of 10 bases. The CDR3 has 13 residues. Germline assignment: CDR1 SGHRS and CDR2 YFSETQ. Here the CDR3 DNA reads TGCGCCAGCGGAAGGACCGTGAACACTGAAGCTTTCTTT. Its protein product is CASGRTVNTEAFF. The variable domain in full, completed from reference TRBV5-1 and TRBJ1-1, reads KAGVTQTPRYLIKTRGQQVTLSCSPISGHRSVSWYQQTPGQGLQFLFEYFSETQRNKGNFPGRFSGRQFSNSRSEMNVSTLELGDSALYLCASGRTVNTEAFFGQGTRLTVV.

The chain employs TRBV18 and TRBJ1-3; tentatively, D is TRBD1 (6 bases). The ends were cut back, 3 bases at V and 0 bases at J, with 15 bases in the middle. Germline V lookup: CDR1 KGHSH, CDR2 LQKENI. This CDR3 has 17 residues. The CDR3 region is CASSPLEGEYSGNTIYF. Written as DNA, the CDR3 is TGTGCCAGCTCACCCCTTGAGGGGGAATACTCTGGAAACACCATATATTTT.

The chain uses TRBV28 and TRBJ1-5, with D possibly matching TRBD1 (5 bases). V lost 2 bases and J 3 bases, leaving 11 bases between the germline ends. Germline assignment: CDR1 MDHEN and CDR2 SYDVKM. CDR3 length: 15 residues. CDR3 region: CASSLDEGHNQPQHF. The CDR3 DNA is TGTGCCAGCAGTTTAGACGAGGGGCACAATCAGCCCCAGCATTTT.

The gene calls are TRBV28 and TRBJ2-1, with 7 bases lining up with TRBD2. This CDR3 is built from 14 residues. After removal of 5 bases from V and 9 bases from J, the junction contained 10 bases not matched to a gene. CDR1 and CDR2 (germline): MDHEN, SYDVKM. The DNA of the CDR3 is TGTGCCAGCAGTCCGTGGGCGGGAGCGGGTGAGCAGTTCTTC. It encodes CASSPWAGAGEQFF. The full variable domain, completed using reference TRBV28 and TRBJ2-1, is DVKVTQSSRYLVKRTGEKVFLECVQDMDHENMFWYRQDPGLGLRLIYFSYDVKMKEKGDIPEGYSVSREKKERFSLILESASTNQTSMYLCASSPWAGAGEQFFGPGTRLTVL.